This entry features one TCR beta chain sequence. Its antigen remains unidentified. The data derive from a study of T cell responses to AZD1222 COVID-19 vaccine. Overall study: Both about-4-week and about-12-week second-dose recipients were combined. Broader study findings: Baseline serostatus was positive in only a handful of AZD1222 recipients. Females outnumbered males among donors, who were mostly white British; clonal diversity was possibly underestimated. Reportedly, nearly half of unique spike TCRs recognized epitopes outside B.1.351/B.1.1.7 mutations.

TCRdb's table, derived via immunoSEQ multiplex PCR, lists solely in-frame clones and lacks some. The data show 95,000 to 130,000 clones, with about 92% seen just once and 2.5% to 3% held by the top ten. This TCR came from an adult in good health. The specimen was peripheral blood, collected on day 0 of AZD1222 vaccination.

CDR3 protein: CSARPDQREQFF. The DNA for the CDR3 is TGCAGCGCCCGACCCGACCAAAGGGAGCAGTTCTTC. This rearrangement joins TRBV29-1 to TRBJ2-1; the D is unclear. Germline CDR1 SQVTM, CDR2 ANQGSEA. V was shortened by 7 bases and J by 10 bases, with 17 bases between the two germline ends. The CDR3 consists of 12 residues.